This T cell receptor beta chain was profiled in a study of T cells after yellow fever vaccination. In making TCR cDNA, 5'RACE template switching added a universal primer site and UMIs to it. A single record per CDR3 protein comes from TCRdb applying MiXCR to the 5' RACE reads. The data hold 150,000 to 200,000 distinct CDR3 sequences, with 5.5% to 7.5% observed a single time. This clonotype appeared a few times. Its specificity is unknown. Overall study results and limits: Abundant clonotypes from the bulk population could have been carried over as contaminants into FACS-sorted repertoires. The study re-detected most primary-vaccination clones after the booster (roughly 95% CD4, 80% to 90% CD8).

V was cut by 4 bases and J by 7 bases, with 17 bases left in between. CDR1 and CDR2 (germline): SGHRS, YFSETQ. The CDR3 is 15 residues long. This receptor was obtained from a young man who received the YFV17D yellow fever vaccine. The V and J genes are TRBV5-1 and TRBJ1-4, with TRBD1 as a possible D gene (6 bases). The sequenced sample was CD4+ T cells sorted from PBMCs, obtained on the day of the first yellow fever vaccination. The CDR3 reads CASSGSNAGAEKLFF. The CDR3 nucleotides read TGCGCCAGCAGCGGTTCGAACGCAGGGGCTGAAAAACTGTTTTTT.